A selection of T cell receptor beta chains follows, all from one sample in a study of T cell responses to AZD1222 COVID-19 vaccine. Repertoires were generated with immunoSEQ multiplex PCR, while TCRdb's copy carries only in-frame clones and drops some. The sample includes fewer than 100,000 clones, roughly 90% seen only once; the top ten take approximately 16%. The specimen was peripheral blood, collected 28 days after the second AZD1222 dose. These receptors came from an adult who received the AZD1222 COVID-19 vaccine. The CDR3 runs from the conserved cysteine through the conserved F or W. A D gene is named only where the DNA matches it firmly.

>.|TRBV18|TRBJ1-3
TGTGCCAGCTCACACATACCCTCTTCGGACACCATATATTTT
CASSHIPSSDTIYF
>TRBD2|TRBV7-3|TRBJ2-5
TGTGCCAGCAACTTAGCGGGAGGAGAGACCCAGTACTTC
CASNLAGGETQYF
>TRBD2|TRBV24-1|TRBJ2-7
TGTGCCACCAGTGATCCTAGCGGGAATACCTACGAGCAGTACTTC
CATSDPSGNTYEQYF
>TRBD2|TRBV19|TRBJ2-2
TGTGCCAGTAGTGCTCGACTAGCGGCCGGGGAGCTGTTTTTT
CASSARLAAGELFF
>.|TRBV30|TRBJ1-1
TGTGCCTGGAAAGGACTGACTGAAGCTTTCTTT
CAWKGLTEAFF
>.|TRBV19|TRBJ1-1
TGTGCCAGTATTAACAGGGTACGGAACACTGAAGCTTTCTTT
CASINRVRNTEAFF
>.|TRBV4-1|TRBJ1-5
TGCGCCAGCAGCCAAGTGGCCTTCAATCAGCCCCAGCATTTT
CASSQVAFNQPQHF
>.|TRBV4-1|TRBJ2-7
TGCGCCAGCAGCCCGATTTTCACGAGATTCTCCTACGAGCAGTACTTC
CASSPIFTRFSYEQYF
>.|TRBV6-5|TRBJ1-2
TGTGCCAGCAATGCCGGGGACGGCTATGGCTACACCTTC
CASNAGDGYGYTF
>.|TRBV6-5|TRBJ2-7
TGTGCCAGCAGTTACCTGCGGACTTCCACCTACGAGCAGTACTTC
CASSYLRTSTYEQYF